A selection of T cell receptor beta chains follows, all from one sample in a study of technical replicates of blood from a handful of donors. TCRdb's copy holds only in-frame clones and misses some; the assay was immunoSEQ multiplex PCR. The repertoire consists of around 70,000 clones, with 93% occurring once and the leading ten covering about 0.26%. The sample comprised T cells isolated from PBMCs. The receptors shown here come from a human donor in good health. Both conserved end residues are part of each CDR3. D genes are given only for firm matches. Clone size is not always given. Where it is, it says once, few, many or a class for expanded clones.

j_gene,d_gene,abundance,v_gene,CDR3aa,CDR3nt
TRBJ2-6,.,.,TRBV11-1,CASSLGGGTGPSGANVLTF,TGTGCCAGCAGCTTAGGGGGAGGGACAGGACCCAGCGGGGCCAACGTCCTGACTTTC
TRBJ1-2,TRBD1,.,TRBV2,CASMADTGDGYTF,TGTGCCAGCATGGCGGACACAGGGGATGGCTACACCTTC
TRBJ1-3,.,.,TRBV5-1,CASSSSDGNTIYF,TGCGCCAGCAGCTCTTCAGATGGAAACACCATATATTTT
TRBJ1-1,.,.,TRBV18,CASSSIRDTEAFF,TGTGCCAGCTCATCAATCCGGGACACTGAAGCTTTCTTT
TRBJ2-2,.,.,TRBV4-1,CASSQAPGQTNTGELFF,TGCGCCAGCAGCCAAGCGCCGGGACAAACGAACACCGGGGAGCTGTTTTTT
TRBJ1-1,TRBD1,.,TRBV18,CASSPIPTGSTEAFF,TGTGCCAGCTCACCCATCCCGACAGGGAGCACTGAAGCTTTCTTT
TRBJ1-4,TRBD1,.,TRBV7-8,CASSSATGLNEKLFF,TGTGCCAGCAGCTCCGCGACAGGGCTTAATGAAAAACTGTTTTTT
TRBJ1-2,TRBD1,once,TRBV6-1,CASSELGQGVAYTF,TGTGCCAGCAGTGAACTGGGACAGGGGGTTGCCTACACCTTC
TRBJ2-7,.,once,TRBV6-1,CASSDARGHSYEQYF,TGTGCCAGCAGTGATGCCCGGGGACACTCCTACGAGCAGTACTTC
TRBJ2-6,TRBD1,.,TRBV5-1,CASSFGDRNSGANVLTF,TGCGCCAGCAGCTTCGGGGACAGAAACTCTGGGGCCAACGTCCTGACTTTC